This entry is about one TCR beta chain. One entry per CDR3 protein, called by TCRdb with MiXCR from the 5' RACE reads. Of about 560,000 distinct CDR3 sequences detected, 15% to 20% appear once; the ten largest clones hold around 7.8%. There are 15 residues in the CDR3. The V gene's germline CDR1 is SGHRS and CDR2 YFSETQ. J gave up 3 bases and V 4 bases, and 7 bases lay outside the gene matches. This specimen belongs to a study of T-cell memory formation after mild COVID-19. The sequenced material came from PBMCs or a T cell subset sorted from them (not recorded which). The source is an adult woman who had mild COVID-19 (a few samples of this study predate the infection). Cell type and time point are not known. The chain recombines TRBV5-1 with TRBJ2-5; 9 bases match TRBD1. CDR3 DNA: TGCGCCAGCAGCACTAGTGGACAGGGGAAAGAGACCCAGTACTTC. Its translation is CASSTSGQGKETQYF. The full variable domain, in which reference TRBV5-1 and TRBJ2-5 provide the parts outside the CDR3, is KAGVTQTPRYLIKTRGQQVTLSCSPISGHRSVSWYQQTPGQGLQFLFEYFSETQRNKGNFPGRFSGRQFSNSRSEMNVSTLELGDSALYLCASSTSGQGKETQYFGPGTRLLVL.